The rows below give T cell receptor beta chains drawn from one sample of a study of blood T cell repertoires in COVID-19. Only in-frame clones appear in the TCRdb table, and some are missing; sequencing was by immunoSEQ multiplex PCR. In the table there are fewer than 75,000 clones, roughly 84% of which are singletons. Sequencing used peripheral blood. These receptors all stem from a man in his 70s with acute or convalescent COVID-19. Each CDR3 is given with its conserved first and last residue. The D gene is left open where the match is weak. Part of the rows lack a size; the others show once, few, many or a class for expanded clones.

NA TRBJ2-5 NA TRBV5-1 CASSRGRGAPETQYF TGCGCCAGCAGCCGAGGAAGAGGCGCCCCAGAGACCCAGTACTTC
NA TRBJ1-5 NA TRBV10-3 CAISEGATIHF TGTGCCATCAGTGAGGGGGCAACCATCCATTTT
NA TRBJ2-1 TRBD2 TRBV29-1 CSVPAGVSDYNEQFF TGCAGCGTTCCCGCGGGGGTGAGCGACTACAATGAGCAGTTCTTC
NA TRBJ2-3 NA TRBV4-3 CASSFSGYNTDTQYF TGCGCCAGCAGCTTTAGCGGCTATAACACAGATACGCAGTATTTT
NA TRBJ1-2 NA TRBV6-5 CASSSGPEVYGYTF TGTGCCAGCAGCTCGGGTCCTGAGGTTTATGGCTACACCTTC
few TRBJ2-7 TRBD2 TRBV7-2 CASSLYERGGPREQYF TGTGCCAGCAGCTTATATGAGCGGGGGGGCCCTCGCGAGCAGTACTTC
NA TRBJ2-7 TRBD1 TRBV25-1 CASSGQGALIEQYF TGTGCCAGCAGTGGGCAGGGGGCTTTGATCGAGCAGTACTTC
NA TRBJ2-3 TRBD2 TRBV12-5 CASGPPTSGPTDTQYF TGTGCTAGTGGTCCACCAACTAGCGGTCCCACAGATACGCAGTATTTT
NA TRBJ2-5 TRBD2 TRBV7-9 CASSFGSRGAQYF TGTGCCAGCAGCTTCGGCAGCCGGGGGGCCCAGTACTTC
NA TRBJ2-5 TRBD2 TRBV2 CASSASGGATDETQYF TGTGCCAGCAGTGCCAGCGGGGGGGCAACTGACGAGACCCAGTACTTC
NA TRBJ1-5 NA TRBV18 CASSPTDSNQPQHF TGTGCCAGCTCACCAACAGATAGCAATCAGCCCCAGCATTTT
NA TRBJ2-1 TRBD2 TRBV30 CAWSSGTSSYNEQFF TGTGCCTGGAGTAGCGGGACGAGCTCCTACAATGAGCAGTTCTTC
NA TRBJ2-3 NA TRBV19 CASSWGHTDTQYF TGTGCCAGTAGTTGGGGGCACACAGATACGCAGTATTTT
NA TRBJ2-4 NA TRBV7-2 CASTPRGLAKNIQYF TGTGCCAGCACTCCTCGAGGCTTAGCCAAAAACATTCAGTACTTC
NA TRBJ1-4 TRBD1 TRBV25-1 CASSKWAGGTNEKLFF TGTGCCAGCAGTAAGTGGGCAGGGGGAACTAATGAAAAACTGTTTTTT
NA TRBJ1-6 NA TRBV6-1 CASSELRGNSPLHF TGTGCCAGCAGTGAGTTGCGCGGAAACTCACCCCTCCACTTT
NA TRBJ2-2 NA TRBV7-9 CASSRTNRETGTGELFF TGTGCCAGCAGCCGGACGAACAGGGAGACAGGCACCGGGGAGCTGTTTTTT
NA TRBJ2-2 TRBD2 TRBV7-7 CASSLGTSPNTGELFF TGTGCTAGCAGCTTAGGGACTAGTCCGAACACCGGGGAGCTGTTTTTT
NA TRBJ2-7 NA TRBV6-6 CASSQLDSNAYEQYF TGTGCCAGCAGTCAGTTGGACAGTAACGCCTACGAGCAGTACTTC
NA TRBJ2-2 NA TRBV19 CASSARQLTGELFF TGTGCCAGTAGTGCTAGACAGCTCACCGGGGAGCTGTTTTTT
NA TRBJ2-1 TRBD2 TRBV6-6 CASSRTSGDYNEQFF TGTGCCAGCAGCCGGACTAGCGGGGACTACAATGAGCAGTTCTTC
NA TRBJ2-3 NA TRBV5-5 CASSLGPVDTDTQYF TGTGCCAGCAGCTTGGGTCCGGTTGACACAGATACGCAGTATTTT
NA TRBJ2-1 TRBD2 TRBV6-1 CASSELAGGALYNEQFF TGTGCCAGCAGTGAGCTAGCGGGGGGGGCCCTCTACAATGAGCAGTTCTTC
NA TRBJ1-6 NA TRBV11-3 CASSSEEGSSYNSPLHF TGTGCCAGCAGCTCGGAGGAGGGCAGCTCCTATAATTCACCCCTCCACTTT
NA TRBJ2-2 NA TRBV5-1 CASSLSRGDTGELFF TGCGCCAGCAGCTTGAGTAGGGGCGACACCGGGGAGCTGTTTTTT
NA TRBJ2-5 NA TRBV20-1 CSASKDSTGETQYF TGCAGTGCTAGTAAGGACAGCACGGGCGAGACCCAGTACTTC
NA TRBJ2-4 TRBD1 TRBV2 CAHDGTGYKNIQYF TGTGCCCACGACGGGACAGGGTACAAAAACATTCAGTACTTC
NA TRBJ2-3 TRBD2 TRBV20-1 CSASKLAGGPGTDTQYF TGCAGTGCTAGTAAACTAGCGGGGGGGCCGGGCACAGATACGCAGTATTTT
NA TRBJ1-3 NA TRBV27 CASRAANSGNTIYF TGTGCCAGCAGGGCAGCGAACTCTGGAAACACCATATATTTT
once TRBJ1-4 NA TRBV4-3 CASSAQRGGINEKLFF TGCGCCAGCAGCGCGCAGAGGGGGGGTATTAATGAAAAACTGTTTTTT
NA TRBJ2-7 NA TRBV7-9 CASSHPGFEQYF TGTGCCAGCAGCCACCCGGGGTTCGAGCAGTACTTC
NA TRBJ2-2 NA TRBV19 CASSIDRVVGELFF TGTGCCAGTAGTATAGACAGGGTAGTCGGGGAGCTGTTTTTT
NA TRBJ2-3 NA TRBV24-1 CATSGGGGASDTQYF TGTGCCACCAGTGGAGGAGGGGGCGCATCCGATACGCAGTATTTT
NA TRBJ1-2 TRBD1 TRBV28 CASYDRANYGYTF TGTGCCAGCTATGACAGGGCTAACTATGGCTACACCTTC
once TRBJ1-2 NA TRBV19 CASRQYPNYGYTF TGTGCCAGTAGGCAGTACCCTAACTATGGCTACACCTTC
NA TRBJ2-3 NA TRBV19 CASSRSVLGDTQYF TGTGCCAGTAGTAGGAGCGTTCTAGGAGATACGCAGTATTTT
NA TRBJ1-2 TRBD1 TRBV27 CASSVRDRDASGYTF TGTGCCAGCAGTGTCCGGGACAGGGATGCCTCCGGCTACACCTTC
NA TRBJ1-1 NA TRBV6-6 CAHGGRMNTEAFF TGTGCCCATGGCGGGCGAATGAACACTGAAGCTTTCTTT
NA TRBJ1-3 TRBD1 TRBV4-3 CASALDRASGNTIYF TGCGCCAGCGCGTTAGACAGGGCCTCTGGAAACACCATATATTTT
NA TRBJ2-3 NA TRBV9 CASSVRGDTDTQYF TGTGCCAGCAGCGTTCGCGGGGACACAGATACGCAGTATTTT
NA TRBJ2-1 NA TRBV28 CASSPREGASEQFF TGTGCCAGCAGCCCAAGAGAAGGGGCCTCGGAGCAGTTCTTC
NA TRBJ1-2 NA TRBV4-1 CASSQVRGNYGYTF TGCGCCAGCAGCCAAGTAAGAGGCAACTATGGCTACACCTTC
NA TRBJ1-2 NA TRBV7-9 CASSLVVQPYGYTF TGTGCCAGCAGCTTAGTTGTACAGCCTTATGGCTACACCTTC
NA TRBJ1-2 TRBD1 TRBV12-3/TRBV12-4 CASTMGQRGYTF TGTGCCAGCACCATGGGACAGCGTGGCTACACCTTC
NA TRBJ1-1 NA TRBV5-4 CASSFREYGDTEAFF TGTGCCAGCAGCTTTCGGGAATACGGGGACACTGAAGCTTTCTTT
NA TRBJ1-1 TRBD1 TRBV2 CASRATGVNTEAFF TGTGCCAGCAGGGCGACAGGGGTGAACACTGAAGCTTTCTTT
NA TRBJ2-1 TRBD2 TRBV28 CASSQVPGLAGGRYNEQFF TGTGCCAGCAGTCAAGTCCCGGGACTAGCGGGGGGGCGATACAATGAGCAGTTCTTC